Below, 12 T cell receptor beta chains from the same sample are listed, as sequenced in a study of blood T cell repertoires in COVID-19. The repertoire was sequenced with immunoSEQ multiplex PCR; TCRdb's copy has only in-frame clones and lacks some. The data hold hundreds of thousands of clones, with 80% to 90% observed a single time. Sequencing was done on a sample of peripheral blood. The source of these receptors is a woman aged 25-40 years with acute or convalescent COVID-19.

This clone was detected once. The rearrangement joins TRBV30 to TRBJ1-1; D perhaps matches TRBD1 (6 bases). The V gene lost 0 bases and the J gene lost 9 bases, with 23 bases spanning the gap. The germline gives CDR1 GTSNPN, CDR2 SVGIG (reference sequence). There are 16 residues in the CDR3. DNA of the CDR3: TGTGCCTGGAGTGTACCTTCCAAATATAGACAGGCACAAGCTTTCTTT. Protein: CAWSVPSKYRQAQAFF.

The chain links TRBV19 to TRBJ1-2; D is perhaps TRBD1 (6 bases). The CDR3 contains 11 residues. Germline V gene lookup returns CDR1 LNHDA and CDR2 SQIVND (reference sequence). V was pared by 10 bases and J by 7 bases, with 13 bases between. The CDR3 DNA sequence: TGTGCCACATCCGGGACATCTGGCTACACCTTC. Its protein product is CATSGTSGYTF.

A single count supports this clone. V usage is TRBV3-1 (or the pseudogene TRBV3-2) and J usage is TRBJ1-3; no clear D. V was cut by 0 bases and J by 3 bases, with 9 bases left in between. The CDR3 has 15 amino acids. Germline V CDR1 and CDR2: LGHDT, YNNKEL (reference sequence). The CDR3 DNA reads TGTGCCAGCAGCCAAGATCTGGCAGGTGGAAACACCATATATTTT. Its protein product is CASSQDLAGGNTIYF.

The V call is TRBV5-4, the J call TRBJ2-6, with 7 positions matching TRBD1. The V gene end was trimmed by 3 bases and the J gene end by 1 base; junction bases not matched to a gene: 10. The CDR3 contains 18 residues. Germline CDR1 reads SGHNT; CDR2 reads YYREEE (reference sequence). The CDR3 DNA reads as TGTGCCAGCAGCTCACCGAGAGAGGGGGCTTCTGGGGCCAACGTCCTGACTTTC. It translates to CASSSPREGASGANVLTF.

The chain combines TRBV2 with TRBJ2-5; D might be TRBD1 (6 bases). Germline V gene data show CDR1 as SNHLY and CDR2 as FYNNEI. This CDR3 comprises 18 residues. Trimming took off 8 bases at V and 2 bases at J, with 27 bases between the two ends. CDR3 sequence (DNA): TGTGCCAGCCGGCCGCAGGGGCAAATAGTAAAGTTACAAGAGACCCAGTACTTC. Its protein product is CASRPQGQIVKLQETQYF. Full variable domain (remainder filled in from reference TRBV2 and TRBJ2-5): EPEVTQTPSHQVTQMGQEVILRCVPISNHLYFYWYRQILGQKVEFLVSFYNNEISEKSEIFDDQFSVERPDGSNFTLKIRSTKLEDSAMYFCASRPQGQIVKLQETQYFGPGTRLLVL.

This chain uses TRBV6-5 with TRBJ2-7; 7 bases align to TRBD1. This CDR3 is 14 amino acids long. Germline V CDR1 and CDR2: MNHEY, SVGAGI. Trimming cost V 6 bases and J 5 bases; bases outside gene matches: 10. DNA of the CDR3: TGTGCCAGCAGCAAATTCAGGGGGATCAACGAGCAGTACTTC. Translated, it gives CASSKFRGINEQYF.

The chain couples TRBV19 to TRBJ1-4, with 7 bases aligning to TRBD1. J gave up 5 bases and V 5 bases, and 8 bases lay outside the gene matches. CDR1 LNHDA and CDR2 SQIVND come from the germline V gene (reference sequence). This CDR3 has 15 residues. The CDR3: CASSLRGQKNEKLFF. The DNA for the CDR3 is TGTGCCAGTAGTCTCAGGGGACAGAAGAATGAAAAACTGTTTTTT.

As DNA, the CDR3 is TGTGCCAGCAGCCCCCAGGTGGGGGCGGGGGAGCTGTTTTTT. Its translation is CASSPQVGAGELFF. The genes are TRBV3-1 (or the pseudogene TRBV3-2) and TRBJ2-2; D possibly corresponds to TRBD1 (6 bases). Trimming removed 4 bases at V and 8 bases at J, with 14 bases between. The germline V gene has CDR1 LGHDT and CDR2 YNNKEL (reference sequence). There are 14 residues in the CDR3.

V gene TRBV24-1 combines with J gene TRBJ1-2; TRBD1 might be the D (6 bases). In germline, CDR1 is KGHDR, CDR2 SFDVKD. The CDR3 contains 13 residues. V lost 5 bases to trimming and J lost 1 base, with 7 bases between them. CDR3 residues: CATSVDSNYGYTF. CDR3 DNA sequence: TGTGCCACCAGTGTGGACAGTAACTATGGCTACACCTTC.

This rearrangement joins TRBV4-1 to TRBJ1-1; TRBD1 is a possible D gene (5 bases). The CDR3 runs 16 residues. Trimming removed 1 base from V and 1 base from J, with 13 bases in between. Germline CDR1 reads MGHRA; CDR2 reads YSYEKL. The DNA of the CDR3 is TGCGCCAGCAGCCAAGGGGTTGGGGGGTGGAACACTGAAGCTTTCTTT. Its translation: CASSQGVGGWNTEAFF.

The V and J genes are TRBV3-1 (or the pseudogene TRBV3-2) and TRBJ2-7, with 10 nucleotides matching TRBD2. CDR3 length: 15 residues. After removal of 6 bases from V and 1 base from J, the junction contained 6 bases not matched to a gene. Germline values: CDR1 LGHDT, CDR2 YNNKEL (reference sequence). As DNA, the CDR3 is TGTGCCAGCAGTCCCCTAGCGGGGGCATCCTACGAGCAGTACTTC. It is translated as CASSPLAGASYEQYF.

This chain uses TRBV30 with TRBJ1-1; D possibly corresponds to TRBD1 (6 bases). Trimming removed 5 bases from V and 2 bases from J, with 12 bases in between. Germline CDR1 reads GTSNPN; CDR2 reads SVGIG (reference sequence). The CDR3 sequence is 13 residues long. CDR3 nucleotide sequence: TGTGCCTGGGAGGGGGGGGCCAACACTGAAGCTTTCTTT. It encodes CAWEGGANTEAFF.